This T cell receptor beta chain was retrieved from a study of cytomegalovirus exposure and HLA in healthy donors. The study, taken as a whole, reports: Available immune exposure information covered CMV serostatus only. Most CMV-associated TCR beta chains appeared HLA-restricted in a later analysis. V- and J-gene trimming in TCR beta was tied to a missense DCLRE1C variant by an analysis performed later. TCR beta sequences reportedly predicted most subjects' HLA-A and HLA-B alleles accurately.

Germline CDR1 reads SGHRS; CDR2 reads YFSETQ. V shed 1 base and J shed 1 base, with 9 bases lying between them. The CDR3 totals 15 residues. About this clone: Its antigen is unidentified.

In the PCR, 60 Vbeta and 13 Jbeta primers were used. Libraries were prepared by immunoSEQ multiplex PCR; TCRdb keeps only in-frame clonotypes and omits some of them. Among nearly 110,000 clones, 70% to 80% were seen once, and the ten largest hold about 2.5%. The TCR comes from a female donor in good health and CMV-seronegative. V usage is TRBV5-1 and J usage is TRBJ1-5; a possible D gene is TRBD1 (5 bases). The sequenced sample was PBMCs. The chain's CDR3 is CASSLTGASNQPQHF. The DNA for the CDR3 is TGCGCCAGCAGCTTGACAGGAGCAAGCAATCAGCCCCAGCATTTT.